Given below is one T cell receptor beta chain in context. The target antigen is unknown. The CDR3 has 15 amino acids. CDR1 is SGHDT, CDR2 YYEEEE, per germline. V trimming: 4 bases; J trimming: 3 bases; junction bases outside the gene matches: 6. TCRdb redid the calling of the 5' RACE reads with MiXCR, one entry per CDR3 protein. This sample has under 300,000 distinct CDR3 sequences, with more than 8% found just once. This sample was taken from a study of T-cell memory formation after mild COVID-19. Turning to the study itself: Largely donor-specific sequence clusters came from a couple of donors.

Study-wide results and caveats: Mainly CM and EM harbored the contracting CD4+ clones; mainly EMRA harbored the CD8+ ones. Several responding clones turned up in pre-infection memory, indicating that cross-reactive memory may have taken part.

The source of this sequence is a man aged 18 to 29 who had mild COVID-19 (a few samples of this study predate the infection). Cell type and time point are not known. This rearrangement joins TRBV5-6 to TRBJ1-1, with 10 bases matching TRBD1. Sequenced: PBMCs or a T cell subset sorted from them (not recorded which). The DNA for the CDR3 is TGTGCCAGCAGCCCGGGGGACAGGGGACACACTGAAGCTTTCTTT. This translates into CASSPGDRGHTEAFF.